This T cell receptor beta chain was sequenced in a study of cytomegalovirus exposure and HLA in healthy donors. Findings and limits, study-wide: Most subjects had HLA-A and HLA-B alleles reportedly predicted accurately by TCR beta sequences. Later analysis associated a missense DCLRE1C variant with TCR beta V- and J-gene trimming. The authors enumerated over 150 TCR beta chains as linked to cytomegalovirus.

Concerning this clone itself: The antigen remains undetermined.

Primers for the PCR totalled 60 Vbeta and 13 Jbeta. This table comes from immunoSEQ multiplex PCR, and its TCRdb copy is limited to in-frame clones, with some not included. The table includes about 110,000 clones, 70% detected once. This TCR was sampled from a man younger than 45 in good health and CMV-seropositive. The sequenced sample was PBMCs.

The CDR3 DNA sequence: TGTGCCAGCAGTCCCTCGACAGGGGGGACCACTGAAGCTTTCTTT. Protein product: CASSPSTGGTTEAFF. The rearrangement links TRBV27 to TRBJ1-1, with 9 nucleotides matching TRBD1. Per germline, CDR1 MNHEY and CDR2 SMNVEV (reference sequence). V trimming: 5 bases; J trimming: 4 bases; junction bases outside the gene matches: 8. The CDR3 loop spans 15 amino acids.